Detailed here is one T cell receptor (beta chain). These data are taken from a study of CD8 T cells in Susac syndrome. Study as a whole: Patients with Susac syndrome who were sequenced included more than 5 with active disease and eight or nine in remission.

The CDR3 runs 12 residues. The V end lost 4 bases, the J end lost 3 bases, and 9 bases lay between the germline ends. Per germline, CDR1 GTSNPN and CDR2 SVGIG (reference sequence). Reverse transcription of 0.5 to 1 ug RNA was carried out with random hexamers. TCRdb independently ran MiXCR on the immunoSEQ multiplex PCR reads; one entry per CDR3 protein. The sample consists of about 240,000 distinct CDR3 sequences, roughly 95% of them appearing once. Input material: CD4+ T cells from PBMCs. The V call is TRBV30, the J call TRBJ2-5; a weak D match, TRBD1 (6 bases). The origin of this receptor is a human donor with Susac syndrome. The CDR3 sequence: CAWKGDKETQYF. CDR3 DNA sequence: TGTGCCTGGAAGGGGGATAAAGAGACCCAGTACTTC.